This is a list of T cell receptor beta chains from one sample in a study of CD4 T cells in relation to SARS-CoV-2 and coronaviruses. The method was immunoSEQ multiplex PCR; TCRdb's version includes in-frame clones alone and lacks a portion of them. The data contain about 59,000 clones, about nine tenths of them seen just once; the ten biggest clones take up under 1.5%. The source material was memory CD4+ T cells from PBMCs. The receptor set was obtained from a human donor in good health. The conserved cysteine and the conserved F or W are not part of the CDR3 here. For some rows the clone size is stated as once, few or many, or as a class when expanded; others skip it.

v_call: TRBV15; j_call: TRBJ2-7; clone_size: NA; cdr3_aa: ATSRDLQGSSYEQY
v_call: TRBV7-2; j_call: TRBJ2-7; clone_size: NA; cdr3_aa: ASSPGGVYEQY
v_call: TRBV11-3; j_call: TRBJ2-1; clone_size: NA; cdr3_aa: ASSPDGLGGGEQF
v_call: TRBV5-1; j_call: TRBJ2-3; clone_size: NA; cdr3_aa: ASSFTGYTDTQY
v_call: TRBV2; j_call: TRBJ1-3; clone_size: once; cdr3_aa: ASSVGRAARNTIY
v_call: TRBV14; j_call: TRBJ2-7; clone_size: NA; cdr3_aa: ASSQAGSHEQY
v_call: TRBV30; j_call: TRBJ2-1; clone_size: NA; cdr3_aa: AWSPERQGRKF
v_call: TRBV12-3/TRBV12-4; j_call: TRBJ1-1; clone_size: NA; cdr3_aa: ANGIRDREAF
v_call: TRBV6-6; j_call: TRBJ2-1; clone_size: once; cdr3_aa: AISTGTSGNNEQF
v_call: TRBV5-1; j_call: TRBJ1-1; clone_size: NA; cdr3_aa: ASSLDRGNTEAF
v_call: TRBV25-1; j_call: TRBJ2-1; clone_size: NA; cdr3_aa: ASSEVRGAYNEQF
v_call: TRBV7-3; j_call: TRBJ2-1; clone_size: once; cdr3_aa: ASSLNGRKTGAQGQQF
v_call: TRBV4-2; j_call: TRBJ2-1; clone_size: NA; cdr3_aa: ASSRRTGGTYNEQF
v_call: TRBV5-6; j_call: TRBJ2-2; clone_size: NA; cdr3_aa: ASSPPGSNTGELF